Listed here is a single TCR beta chain. Its antigen is not known. CDR1 and CDR2 (germline): LNHNV, YYDKDF (reference sequence). The CDR3 contains 17 residues. The junction had 9 bases not matched to a gene; V was cut back by 1 base and J by 6 bases. Flow cytometry had shown expanded CD8+CD57+ cells in the patients chosen for sequencing. A severe acquired aplastic anemia diagnosis applied to all patients. This specimen comes from a study of CD8+CD57+ T cells in acquired aplastic anemia. The template used for profiling TCR beta VDJ and CDR3 was genomic DNA. TCRdb used MiXCR to reprocess the reads, holding one entry per CDR3 protein. Among some 120,000 distinct CDR3 sequences listed, about 43% were seen once. General study points: Patients and controls shared 25 to 30 CD8+ CDR3 sequences.

The TCR sequence derives from a human donor with aplastic anemia. V and J are TRBV15 and TRBJ1-5, with 10 bases fitting TRBD1. The sample consisted of sorted CD4+, CD8+, or CD8+CD57+ T cells (not recorded which) from PBMCs. The CDR3 here is CATSRVGQGENGQPQHF. CDR3 bases: TGTGCCACCAGCAGAGTAGGACAGGGGGAAAATGGTCAGCCCCAGCATTTT.